This entry lists 20 T cell receptor beta chains sequenced from one sample in a study of molecular identifiers for immune sequencing clone quantification (dated by TCRdb to the late 2010s). The receptor library was made with PCR. This sample was sequenced with an Illumina MiSeq. In TCRdb, the public reads were trimmed at Q25 with fastp and aligned with MiXCR, with productive beta chains retained. Identical CDR3 proteins give one entry, which carries the most common genes and DNA. The table for this sample lists some 2,300 distinct CDR3 sequences; approximately 25% of them were counted only once. More than 7% of the sample is held by the ten biggest clonotypes. Sequenced material: naive CD8+ T cells from blood, with Jurkat cell RNA spiked in. The cell subset or site label corresponds to: FACS-sorted CD8+CD4-CCR7+CD45RA+ naive T cells. All receptors come from a human donor in good health. Some libraries in this study had Jurkat cell RNA spiked in.

By share, this clonotype counts as medium-sized (0.01 to 0.1%). This chain joins TRBV5-1 and TRBJ1-1; tentative D call: TRBD1 (5 bases). The CDR3 spans 14 residues. With 0 bases removed from V and 1 base from J, the gap between germline ends came to 7 bases. From germline, CDR1 is SGHRS and CDR2 YFSETQ. CDR3 amino acids: CASSLETGNTEAFF. In nucleotides, the CDR3 is TGCGCCAGCAGCTTGGAAACAGGGAACACTGAAGCTTTCTTT.

This clonotype qualifies as medium-sized. The chain combines TRBV28 with TRBJ2-5; possible D gene TRBD2, 5 bases. Germline lookup yields CDR1 MDHEN and CDR2 SYDVKM. The CDR3 is 13 amino acids. Trimming stripped 6 bases from V and 5 bases from J, with 13 bases between. DNA for the CDR3: TGTGCCAGCAGCCCCGGGATTCGGGAGACCCAGTACTTC. Translated: CASSPGIRETQYF. Combining the CDR3 with reference TRBV28 and TRBJ2-5 gives the whole variable domain DVKVTQSSRYLVKRTGEKVFLECVQDMDHENMFWYRQDPGLGLRLIYFSYDVKMKEKGDIPEGYSVSREKKERFSLILESASTNQTSMYLCASSPGIRETQYFGPGTRLLVL.

The rearrangement links TRBV20-1 to TRBJ1-2, with TRBD1 matching over 12 bases. The CDR3 runs to 16 residues. CDR1 and CDR2 from the germline V gene are DFQATT and SNEGSKA (reference sequence). After removal of 6 bases from V and 8 bases from J, the junction contained 16 bases not matched to a gene. The CDR3 is CSAQPLAGTGGGGYTF. CDR3 sequence (DNA): TGCAGTGCACAACCCCTCGCCGGGACAGGGGGCGGGGGCTACACCTTC.

This clonotype was picked up one time. At one end the junction does not follow the germline gene, possibly because of a read error. The rearrangement joins TRBV10-3 to TRBJ2-7, with TRBD1 identical over 9 bases. Germline V gene data show CDR1 as ENHRY and CDR2 as SYGVKD. CDR3 length equals 15 residues. In nucleotides, the CDR3 is TGTGCCATCAGTCCCCCATCCGGGACAGGGAAAGAGCAGCACTTC. Its translation is CAISPPSGTGKEQHF.

This clonotype was picked up a small number of times. V and J are TRBV10-3 and TRBJ2-5; 10 bases match TRBD1. The V segment lost 2 bases and the J segment 5 bases; nucleotides outside the gene matches: 14. The germline CDR1 and CDR2 sequences are ENHRY and SYGVKD. The CDR3 is 18 amino acids. CDR3 DNA sequence: TGTGCCATCAGTGAGAACCCCCAGGACAGGGGGGGGAAGGAGACCCAGTACTTC. The encoded protein is CAISENPQDRGGKETQYF.

The chain joins TRBV20-1 to TRBJ1-1; D remains unclear. Trimming stripped 4 bases from V and 6 bases from J, with 21 bases between. The CDR3 runs to 15 residues. Germline V gene sequence: CDR1 DFQATT, CDR2 SNEGSKA (reference sequence). The CDR3, as DNA: TGCAGTGCTAAGGTCGGGGTTTGGGCCAACGCTGAAGCTTTCTTT. Protein sequence: CSAKVGVWANAEAFF.

This clonotype was observed a few times. The CDR3 DNA is TGCGCCAGCAGCCATAGACAGTTATCGACTAATGAAAAACTGTTTTTT. Amino acids: CASSHRQLSTNEKLFF. V usage is TRBV4-3 and J usage is TRBJ1-4; TRBD1 is a possible D gene (5 bases). V lost 3 bases and J lost 2, with 13 bases in between. The CDR3 sequence is 16 residues long. The V gene's germline CDR1 is LGHNA and CDR2 YSLEER.

This clonotype is medium-sized by share. The CDR3 coding sequence is TGTGCCAGCACCTACTCCCGGGGCACAGATACGCAGTATTTT. It codes for CASTYSRGTDTQYF. V is TRBV6-1 and J is TRBJ2-3; D gene uncertain. Trimming removed 7 bases at V and 1 base at J, with 12 bases between. Germline V gives CDR1 MNHNS, CDR2 SASEGT. The CDR3 runs 14 residues.

Relative to its sample, this clonotype is medium-sized. This CDR3 is CSAGVDYGYEQYF. As DNA, the CDR3 is TGCAGTGCTGGCGTGGACTACGGCTACGAGCAGTACTTC. This sequence joins TRBV20-1 and TRBJ2-7; D perhaps matches TRBD2 (6 bases). Germline loops: CDR1 DFQATT, CDR2 SNEGSKA (reference sequence). With 5 bases removed from V and 3 bases from J, the gap between germline ends came to 14 bases. This CDR3 has 13 amino acids.

The J gene is TRBJ1-2, the V gene TRBV12-3 or TRBV12-4, with TRBD1 matching 7 bases. The V segment lost 5 bases and the J segment 3 bases; nucleotides outside the gene matches: 15. This CDR3 has 17 residues. The CDR3 reads CASSRLTGREYHYGYTF. The CDR3 DNA is TGTGCCAGCAGTCGACTGACAGGGCGGGAGTACCACTATGGCTACACCTTC.

This clonotype is medium-sized within its sample. The J gene is TRBJ1-1, the V gene TRBV4-3; D ambiguous. CDR1 LGHNA and CDR2 YSLEER come from the germline V gene. Trimming left V 1 base short and J 4 bases short, with 13 bases between. The CDR3 runs to 15 residues. CDR3 protein: CASSQATEWGTEAFF. In DNA form, the CDR3 reads TGCGCCAGCAGCCAAGCAACCGAGTGGGGCACTGAAGCTTTCTTT.

About this clonotype: This may come from a read error, since a much larger clone is one base off. This chain connects TRBV4-3 to TRBJ2-7; D not certain. The germline V gene encodes CDR1 LGHNA and CDR2 YSLEER. The CDR3 totals 15 residues. The V and J ends lost 1 base and 6 bases respectively, with 16 bases between them. The CDR3 sequence: CASSQVRTPTCEQYF. In DNA form, the CDR3 reads TGCGCCAGCAGCCAAGTCCGGACGCCTACCTGCGAGCAGTACTTC.

The CDR3 loop reads CASSFGDRVLGVNTEAFF. The CDR3 DNA sequence: TGCGCCAGCAGCTTCGGGGACAGGGTTTTAGGGGTGAACACTGAAGCTTTCTTT. The V and J genes are TRBV5-1 and TRBJ1-1, with 9 bases lining up with TRBD1. CDR1 is SGHRS and CDR2 is YFSETQ in the germline V gene. The CDR3 spans 18 residues. Trimming cost V 2 bases and J 0 bases; bases outside gene matches: 11.

This sequence joins TRBV19 and TRBJ2-7, with 9 bases fitting TRBD1. Germline values: CDR1 LNHDA, CDR2 SQIVND (reference sequence). The J segment lost 2 bases and the V segment lost 3 bases, leaving 2 bases of the junction unmatched. The CDR3 contains 14 residues. The CDR3 is CASSIGTGTYEQYF. In DNA, the CDR3 is TGTGCCAGTAGTATCGGGACAGGGACCTACGAGCAGTACTTC.

This clonotype is labeled as medium-sized (0.01 to 0.1%). CDR3 loop: CASSPGTTPYNEQFF. CDR3 coding DNA: TGTGCCAGCAGTCCTGGGACTACTCCCTACAATGAGCAGTTCTTC. This sequence joins TRBV28 and TRBJ2-1; 7 bases agree with TRBD2. The CDR3 covers 15 residues. With V trimmed by 5 bases and J by 2 bases, 6 bases remained unmatched. CDR1 and CDR2 (germline): MDHEN, SYDVKM.

The table lists this clonotype with a few counts. The chain recombines TRBV7-2 with TRBJ2-7, with 10 bases that match TRBD2. The CDR3 is 18 residues long. V was pared by 4 bases and J by 3 bases, with 15 bases of the junction left unmatched. Per the germline V gene, CDR1 is SGHTA and CDR2 is FQGNSA. The CDR3 nucleotides are TGTGCCAGCAGCTCGACTCCATTCAGCGGGAGGGCGCACTACGAGCAGTACTTC. Translation: CASSSTPFSGRAHYEQYF.

By sample share, this clonotype is medium-sized (0.01 to 0.1%). This chain uses TRBV20-1 with TRBJ2-4; TRBD2 agrees at 10 bases. J lost 0 bases, V lost 4 bases, and 6 bases had no gene match. This CDR3 is 16 amino acids long. Germline V gives CDR1 DFQATT, CDR2 SNEGSKA (reference sequence). The CDR3 region has the DNA TGCAGTGCTACCGGGACTAGCGATATAGCCAAAAACATTCAGTACTTC. It encodes CSATGTSDIAKNIQYF.

This clonotype was recorded a few times. A much larger clone lies one base from this, so it may be a read error. V and J are TRBV25-1 and TRBJ2-5; no reliable D call. The CDR3 has 15 amino acids. Germline V gives CDR1 MGHDK, CDR2 SYGVNS. In nucleotides, the CDR3 is TGTGCCAGCAGTGAATATCTACGATCCGAAGAGACCCGGTACTTC. This codes for CASSEYLRSEETRYF.

The chain has TRBV6-5 and TRBJ1-2; 7 bases map to TRBD1. Germline V gene sequence: CDR1 MNHEY, CDR2 SVGAGI. The V gene end was trimmed by 5 bases and the J gene end by 3 bases; junction bases not matched to a gene: 12. CDR3 length: 16 amino acids. CDR3 sequence (DNA): TGTGCCAGCAGTAACCTAGGGACAGCTTTTTACTATGGCTACACCTTC. Protein: CASSNLGTAFYYGYTF.

This clonotype rates as medium-sized. The gene calls are TRBV9 and TRBJ1-2, with 8 bases matching TRBD1. Germline CDR1 and CDR2: SGDLS and YYNGEE. V lost 4 bases, J lost 5 bases, and 7 bases stayed unmatched. CDR3 length: 14 amino acids. The CDR3 DNA is TGTGCCAGCAGCTACGGACAGGGAATTTATGGCTACACCTTC. Its translation: CASSYGQGIYGYTF.